Below, 12 T cell receptor beta chains from the same sample are listed, as sequenced in a study of T cells expressing NK-cell markers. TCRdb re-called the 5' RACE reads and gives one entry per CDR3 protein, without DNA. The specimen's table records 400,000 to 450,000 distinct CDR3 sequences. The sequencing sample was made of blood T cells: a sorted CD56 or NKG2C T cell subset, CD4+ or CD8+ T cells, or bulk PBMC T cells (not recorded which). All receptors derive from a woman between 18 and 70 years old in good health.

The rearrangement joins TRBV14 to TRBJ2-1. The V gene's germline CDR1 is SGHDN and CDR2 FVKESK. The CDR3 length is 14 residues. The CDR3 reads CASSQPLQYNEQFF.

The chain has TRBV7-2 and TRBJ2-3; TCRdb reports TRBD2, a call that lacks DNA to check it against. This CDR3 is built from 15 residues. CDR1 is SGHTA, CDR2 FQGNSA, per germline. CDR3 region: CASSLSSGVADTQYF.

V gene TRBV7-6 combines with J gene TRBJ2-2. Germline V gene data show CDR1 as SGHVS and CDR2 as FNYEAQ. This CDR3 is built from 16 residues. The CDR3 here is CASSLVGTSNTGELFF.

This chain uses TRBV12-3 or TRBV12-4 with TRBJ1-5; TCRdb gives TRBD1 as the D gene, but with no DNA this cannot be confirmed. This CDR3 comprises 15 residues. This CDR3 reads CASSHKGGSNQPQHF.

The chain combines TRBV20-1 with TRBJ2-2. CDR1 and CDR2 (germline): DFQATT, SNEGSKA (reference sequence). The CDR3 consists of 14 residues. The CDR3 is CSARRSENTGELFF.

This rearrangement joins TRBV6-2 or TRBV6-3 to TRBJ2-3; TCRdb indicates TRBD1, and absent DNA this call remains unverified. Germline V gene sequence: CDR1 MNHEY, CDR2 SVGEGT. The CDR3 length is 15 residues. CDR3 region: CASSPRQGLTDTQYF.

The rearrangement links TRBV7-9 to TRBJ2-4. CDR1 is SEHNR and CDR2 is FQNEAQ in the germline V gene (reference sequence). The CDR3 sequence is 17 residues long. This chain's CDR3 is CASSLARVAVAKNIQYF.

The chain recombines TRBV28 with TRBJ2-7; lacking DNA, the TRBD2 call made by TCRdb goes unchecked. CDR1 and CDR2 from the germline V gene are MDHEN and SYDVKM. This CDR3 comprises 15 residues. CDR3 in amino acids: CASSLGMGHPYEQYF. Filled out from reference TRBV28 and TRBJ2-7, the complete variable domain reads DVKVTQSSRYLVKRTGEKVFLECVQDMDHENMFWYRQDPGLGLRLIYFSYDVKMKEKGDIPEGYSVSREKKERFSLILESASTNQTSMYLCASSLGMGHPYEQYFGPGTRLTVT.

The chain combines TRBV11-1 with TRBJ1-5; absent DNA, TCRdb's TRBD1 call cannot be checked. CDR3 size: 15 residues. CDR1 is SGHAT and CDR2 is FQDESV in the germline V gene (reference sequence). CDR3 amino acids: CAGAQRDGRNQPQHF.

The chain combines TRBV10-3 with TRBJ1-3; TCRdb's D gene call, TRBD1, goes unchecked for lack of DNA. The CDR3 spans 14 residues. Germline lookup yields CDR1 ENHRY and CDR2 SYGVKD. The CDR3 loop reads CAISPQGAGNTIYF.

V is TRBV2 and J is TRBJ2-1; there is no DNA to check the TCRdb D call of TRBD2. Germline CDR1 is SNHLY and CDR2 is FYNNEI. CDR3 length equals 18 residues. CDR3 amino acids: CASSEAIIGLAGENEQFF.

V and J are TRBV12-3 or TRBV12-4 and TRBJ2-1; the TCRdb call, TRBD1, lacks DNA for checking. The CDR3 totals 17 residues. The CDR3 reads CASRKWGAPSSYNEQFF.